These T cell receptor beta chains were read from a single sample in a study of OX40 agonist ivuxolimab in advanced cancers. The protocol was immunoSEQ multiplex PCR, while the TCRdb copy is restricted to in-frame clones and leaves out a portion. The sample includes over 100,000 clones, just over 90% of them seen just once. The sample in question was CD4+ or CD8+ T cells sorted from blood, obtained in a trial of the OX40 agonist ivuxolimab. Receptor source: an adult with an advanced solid tumor such as melanoma, head and neck, liver or kidney cancer. CDR3s include the opening cysteine and the closing phenylalanine or tryptophan. Fields, in order: CDR3 length, V gene, D gene, clone size, J gene, CDR3 DNA, CDR3 protein. The D gene is left open where the match is weak. Expanded clones get a size class; other rows say once, few or many, or leave the size out.

14	TRBV25-1	NA	NA	TRBJ1-1	TGTGCCAGCAGTGCCATACAGGGAAACACTGAAGCTTTCTTT	CASSAIQGNTEAFF
14	TRBV28	NA	NA	TRBJ1-2	TGTGCCAGCAGTCGGGGCGGGGTGAACTATGGCTACACCTTC	CASSRGGVNYGYTF
14	TRBV2	TRBD1	NA	TRBJ1-1	TGTGCCAGCAACTACGGACAGGGCTACACTGAAGCTTTCTTT	CASNYGQGYTEAFF
16	TRBV5-1	TRBD1	NA	TRBJ1-3	TGCGCCAGCAGCTTGGCCGGACAGGCTCTGGGAAACACCATATATTTT	CASSLAGQALGNTIYF
14	TRBV5-1	NA	NA	TRBJ2-1	TGCGCCAGCAGCTTGAGGAGGGGAGAGGGTGAGCAGTTCTTC	CASSLRRGEGEQFF
15	TRBV5-1	TRBD1	NA	TRBJ1-5	TGCGCCAGCAGCTTGGACAGGGGTAGCAATCAGCCCCAGCATTTT	CASSLDRGSNQPQHF
14	TRBV6-1	NA	NA	TRBJ2-7	TGTGCCAGCAAGCCGCAGGGAAGGGTGTATGAGCAGTACTTC	CASKPQGRVYEQYF
15	TRBV7-2	NA	NA	TRBJ2-3	TGTGCCAGCAGCTTAGCCGGGGATAGCACAGATACGCAGTATTTT	CASSLAGDSTDTQYF
13	TRBV5-1	TRBD2	NA	TRBJ2-3	TGCGCCAGCAGCCTGAGGGGAGGGGATACGCAGTATTTT	CASSLRGGDTQYF
15	TRBV28	TRBD1	NA	TRBJ2-2	TGTGCCAGCAGTTTGACAGGGGCGAACACCGGGGAGCTGTTTTTT	CASSLTGANTGELFF
13	TRBV6-1	TRBD1	NA	TRBJ1-5	TGTGCCAGCACAGGGGGCGCGGGTCAGCCCCAGCATTTT	CASTGGAGQPQHF
14	TRBV5-5	NA	NA	TRBJ2-5	TGTGCCAGCAGCTTTTTGGCTGTTAGGGAGACCCAGTACTTC	CASSFLAVRETQYF
15	TRBV5-4	NA	NA	TRBJ1-3	TGTGCCAGCAGCTCCCCCGGCCCCTCTGGAAACACCATATATTTT	CASSSPGPSGNTIYF
15	TRBV6-1	NA	NA	TRBJ2-7	TGTGCCAGCTACAAGACAGGAACCGCTCTCTACGAGCAGTACTTC	CASYKTGTALYEQYF
15	TRBV11-3	TRBD2	NA	TRBJ2-7	TGTGCCAGCAGCCCGGGACTAGCGGGCCTCTACGAGCAGTACTTC	CASSPGLAGLYEQYF
12	TRBV27	NA	NA	TRBJ2-1	TGTGCCAGCCGGACAGGGAGGGGTGAGCAGTTCTTC	CASRTGRGEQFF
14	TRBV7-8	NA	NA	TRBJ1-2	TGTGCCAGCAGCTTAAAACAGTCGACAGGTGGCTACACCTTC	CASSLKQSTGGYTF
13	TRBV7-3	NA	NA	TRBJ2-1	TGTGCCAGCAGCCTAAGGGGGAAGAATGAGCAGTTCTTC	CASSLRGKNEQFF
14	TRBV5-1	TRBD2	NA	TRBJ2-1	TGCGCCAGCAGACAGACTAGCGCGAACAATGAGCAGTTCTTC	CASRQTSANNEQFF
15	TRBV7-2	TRBD1	NA	TRBJ1-4	TGTGCCAGCAGCTTAGTGGGGACAGGGTATGAAAAACTGTTTTTT	CASSLVGTGYEKLFF
15	TRBV7-2	NA	NA	TRBJ1-4	TGTGCCAGCAGCTTGCAAAGTACAACTAATGAAAAACTGTTTTTT	CASSLQSTTNEKLFF
14	TRBV5-1	NA	NA	TRBJ1-2	TGCGCCAGCAGCTTGGAACGGTCTAACTATGGCTACACCTTC	CASSLERSNYGYTF
15	TRBV9	NA	NA	TRBJ2-1	TGTGCCAGCAGACCTTCGGGACTCCAGGGTAGTGAGCAGTTCTTC	CASRPSGLQGSEQFF
13	TRBV7-9	NA	NA	TRBJ1-2	TGTGCCAGCAGCTTGGACACGGGCTATGGCTACACCTTC	CASSLDTGYGYTF
14	TRBV5-1	TRBD1	NA	TRBJ2-3	TGCGCCAGCAGCGGACAGGGCGGGTCAGATACGCAGTATTTT	CASSGQGGSDTQYF
13	TRBV30	NA	NA	TRBJ1-4	TGTGCCTGCTCTCGGGGAACTAATGAAAAACTGTTTTTT	CACSRGTNEKLFF
15	TRBV7-2	TRBD2	NA	TRBJ2-7	TGTGCCAGCAGCTTACCGACTAGCGGGAGATACGAGCAGTACTTC	CASSLPTSGRYEQYF
20	TRBV4-3	TRBD2	NA	TRBJ2-3	TGCGCCAGCAGCCGGTGGACCGGGACTAGCGGGGATTCTAGCACAGATACGCAGTATTTT	CASSRWTGTSGDSSTDTQYF
17	TRBV5-6	NA	NA	TRBJ2-4	TGTGCCAGCAGCTTGATCGGGGGAAGTCTAGCCAAAAACATTCAGTACTTC	CASSLIGGSLAKNIQYF
14	TRBV5-1	NA	NA	TRBJ1-2	TGCGCCAGCAGCTTGGAACAGGTCGGCTATGGCTACACCTTC	CASSLEQVGYGYTF
15	TRBV5-1	NA	NA	TRBJ2-1	TGCGCCAGCAGCGTCGTACGGGAGCCCTACAATGAGCAGTTCTTC	CASSVVREPYNEQFF
14	TRBV15	NA	once	TRBJ2-2	TGTGCCACCAGCAGAGATCTCGAGCCCGGGGAGCTGTTTTTT	CATSRDLEPGELFF
12	TRBV6-5	NA	NA	TRBJ1-6	TGTGCCAGCAGCCTCCTTGGTTCACCCCTCCACTTT	CASSLLGSPLHF
14	TRBV9	NA	NA	TRBJ1-1	TGTGCCAGCAGCCCCCACAGCCTGAACACTGAAGCTTTCTTT	CASSPHSLNTEAFF
16	TRBV19	NA	NA	TRBJ1-5	TGTGCCAGTGGCCCGGCCTTCCATGATGGCAATCAGCCCCAGCATTTT	CASGPAFHDGNQPQHF
14	TRBV9	NA	NA	TRBJ2-1	TGTGCCAGCAGCGTTTCCCAAACCTACAATGAGCAGTTCTTC	CASSVSQTYNEQFF
14	TRBV6-5	TRBD1	NA	TRBJ1-1	TGTGCCAGCAGCTACAGGGGAGGCGGCACTGAAGCTTTCTTT	CASSYRGGGTEAFF
15	TRBV7-2	TRBD2	once	TRBJ2-7	TGTGCCAGCAGCTTAGGGGGACTAGCAGCCTCTGAGCAGTACTTC	CASSLGGLAASEQYF
16	TRBV7-7	TRBD2	NA	TRBJ2-5	TGTGCCAGCAGTGACCGACTAGCGGGTTACCAAGAGACCCAGTACTTC	CASSDRLAGYQETQYF
15	TRBV6-5	NA	NA	TRBJ2-5	TGTGCCAGCAGTAACCATGCGGGGGCCCAGGAGACCCAGTACTTC	CASSNHAGAQETQYF
13	TRBV5-1	NA	NA	TRBJ2-1	TGCGCCAGCAGCTTTGACTACTACAATGAGCAGTTCTTC	CASSFDYYNEQFF
18	TRBV4-2	TRBD2	NA	TRBJ2-3	TGTGCCAGCAGCCAAGAATCGGCTAGCGGGAGTCGCACAGATACGCAGTATTTT	CASSQESASGSRTDTQYF
11	TRBV20-1	NA	NA	TRBJ1-3	TGCAGTGCTGATCGGTGGGGCACCATATATTTT	CSADRWGTIYF
14	TRBV18	NA	NA	TRBJ2-7	TGTGCCAGCTCACCACCGGTAGACTCCTACGAGCAGTACTTC	CASSPPVDSYEQYF
18	TRBV9	TRBD2	NA	TRBJ2-2	TGTGCCAGCAGCGTAGCGATGACTAGCGGGAGGCAGGGCGGGGAGCTGTTTTTT	CASSVAMTSGRQGGELFF
13	TRBV19	TRBD1	NA	TRBJ1-2	TGTGCCAGCAACACAGGGGTAGACTATGGCTACACCTTC	CASNTGVDYGYTF
15	TRBV19	TRBD2	NA	TRBJ2-1	TGTGCCAGTAAGGCCCGGCGGGAGACCTACAATGAGCAGTTCTTC	CASKARRETYNEQFF
15	TRBV28	NA	NA	TRBJ1-5	TGTGCCAGCAGTTCCCTCGGACCCAGCAATCAGCCCCAGCATTTT	CASSSLGPSNQPQHF
17	TRBV28	TRBD1	NA	TRBJ2-3	TGTGCCAGCAGTTTCCAGGGACAGGCGACTAGCACAGATACGCAGTATTTT	CASSFQGQATSTDTQYF
18	TRBV7-3	TRBD2	once	TRBJ2-1	TGTGCCAGCAGCTTAAAGGGAGTAGCGGGAGGGTCCTACAATGAGCAGTTCTTC	CASSLKGVAGGSYNEQFF
14	TRBV25-1	NA	once	TRBJ1-2	TGTGCCAGCAGTGAAATCGGGGGGCAACTTGGCTACACCTTC	CASSEIGGQLGYTF
15	TRBV6-6	TRBD1	NA	TRBJ1-2	TGTGCCAGCAGCCCTTCCCGACAGGGGATAGAGGGCTACACCTTC	CASSPSRQGIEGYTF
15	TRBV18	TRBD1	NA	TRBJ1-1	TGTGCCAGCTCATCACAGGGGGCGCTTGGGACTGAAGCTTTCTTT	CASSSQGALGTEAFF
18	TRBV11-2	TRBD1	NA	TRBJ1-3	TGTGCCAGCAGCTACTGGAGCACACGGACAGGGGGTGGAAACACCATATATTTT	CASSYWSTRTGGGNTIYF
14	TRBV6-5	TRBD2	NA	TRBJ2-7	TGTGCCAGTGGGGGACCCGCGGGAGGAGGGGGGCAGTACTTC	CASGGPAGGGGQYF
14	TRBV2	NA	NA	TRBJ2-3	TGTGCCAGCAGTGCCTATAGTGTCACAGATACGCAGTATTTT	CASSAYSVTDTQYF